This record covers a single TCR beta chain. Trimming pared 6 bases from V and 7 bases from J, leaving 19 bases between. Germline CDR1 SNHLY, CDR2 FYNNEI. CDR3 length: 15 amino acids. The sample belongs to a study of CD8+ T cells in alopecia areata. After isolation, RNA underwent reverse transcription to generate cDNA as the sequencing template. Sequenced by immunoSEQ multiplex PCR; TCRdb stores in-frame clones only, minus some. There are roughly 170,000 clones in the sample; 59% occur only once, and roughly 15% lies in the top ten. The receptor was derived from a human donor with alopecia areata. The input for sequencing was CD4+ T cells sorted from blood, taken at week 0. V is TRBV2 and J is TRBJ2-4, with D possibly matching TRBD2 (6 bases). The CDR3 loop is CASSDPGLTWNIQYF. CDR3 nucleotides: TGTGCCAGCAGCGATCCGGGACTCACATGGAACATTCAGTACTTC.